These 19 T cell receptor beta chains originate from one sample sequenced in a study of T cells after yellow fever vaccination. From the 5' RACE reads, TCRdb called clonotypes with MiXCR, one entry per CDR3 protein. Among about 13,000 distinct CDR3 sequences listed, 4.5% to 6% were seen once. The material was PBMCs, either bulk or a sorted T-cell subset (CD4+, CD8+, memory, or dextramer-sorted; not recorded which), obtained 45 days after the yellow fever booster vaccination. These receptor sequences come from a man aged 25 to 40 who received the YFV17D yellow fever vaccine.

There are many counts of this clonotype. CDR3 residues: CAISPAGVTDTQYF. The CDR3 nucleotides are TGTGCCATCAGTCCGGCGGGAGTGACAGATACGCAGTATTTT. The chain employs TRBV10-3 and TRBJ2-3, with 7 bases that match TRBD2. Germline CDR1 ENHRY, CDR2 SYGVKD. Germline trimming cut 5 bases from V and 3 bases from J; bases unmatched to any gene: 5. The CDR3 contains 14 residues.

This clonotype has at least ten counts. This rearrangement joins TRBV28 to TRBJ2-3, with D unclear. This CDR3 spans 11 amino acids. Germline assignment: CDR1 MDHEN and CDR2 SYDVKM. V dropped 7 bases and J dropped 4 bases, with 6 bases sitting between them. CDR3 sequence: CASTQADTQYF. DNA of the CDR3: TGTGCCAGCACTCAAGCAGATACGCAGTATTTT.

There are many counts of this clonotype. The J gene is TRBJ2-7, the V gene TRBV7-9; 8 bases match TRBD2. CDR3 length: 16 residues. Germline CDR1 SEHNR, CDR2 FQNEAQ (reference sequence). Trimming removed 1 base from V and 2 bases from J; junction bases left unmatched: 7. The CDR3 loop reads CASSLDTAGETYEQYF. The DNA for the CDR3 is TGTGCCAGCAGCTTAGATACAGCGGGAGAAACCTACGAGCAGTACTTC.

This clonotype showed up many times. CDR3 in DNA: TGCGCCAGCAGCTCGGGGGGACTAGCGGGAGCGGGAGATACGCAGTATTTT. This sequence encodes CASSSGGLAGAGDTQYF. This chain links TRBV5-1 with TRBJ2-3, with 14 bases that match TRBD2. Trimming took 3 bases from V and 5 from J; bases not matched to a gene: 8. Germline CDR1 is SGHRS and CDR2 is YFSETQ. This CDR3 spans 17 amino acids.

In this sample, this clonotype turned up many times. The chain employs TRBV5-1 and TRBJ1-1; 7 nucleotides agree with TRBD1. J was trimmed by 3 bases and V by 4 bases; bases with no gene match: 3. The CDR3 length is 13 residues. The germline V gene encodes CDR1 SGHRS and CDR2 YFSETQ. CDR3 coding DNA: TGCGCCAGCAGCACCAGGGGGTACACTGAAGCTTTCTTT. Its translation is CASSTRGYTEAFF.

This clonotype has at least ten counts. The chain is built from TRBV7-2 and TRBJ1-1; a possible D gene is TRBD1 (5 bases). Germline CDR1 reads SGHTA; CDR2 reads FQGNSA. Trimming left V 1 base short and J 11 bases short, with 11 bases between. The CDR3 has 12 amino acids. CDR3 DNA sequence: TGTGCCAGCAGCTTAGGACAGTCATCGGCTTTCTTT. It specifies CASSLGQSSAFF. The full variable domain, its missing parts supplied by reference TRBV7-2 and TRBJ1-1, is GAGVSQSPSNKVTEKGKDVELRCDPISGHTALYWYRQSLGQGLEFLIYFQGNSAPDKSGLPSDRFSAERTGGSVSTLTIQRTQQEDSAVYLCASSLGQSSAFFGQGTRLTVV.

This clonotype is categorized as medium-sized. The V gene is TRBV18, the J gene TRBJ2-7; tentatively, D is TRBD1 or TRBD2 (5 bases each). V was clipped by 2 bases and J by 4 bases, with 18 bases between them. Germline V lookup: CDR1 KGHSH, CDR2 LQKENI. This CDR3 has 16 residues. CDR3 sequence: CASSPGGLPNFYEQYF. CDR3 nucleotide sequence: TGTGCCAGCTCACCAGGGGGTCTTCCGAACTTTTACGAGCAGTACTTC.

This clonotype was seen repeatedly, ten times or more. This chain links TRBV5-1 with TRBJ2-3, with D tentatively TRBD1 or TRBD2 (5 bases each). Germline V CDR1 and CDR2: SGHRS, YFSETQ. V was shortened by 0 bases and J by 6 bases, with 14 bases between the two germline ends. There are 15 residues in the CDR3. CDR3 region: CASSLDGATSDTQYF. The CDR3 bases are TGCGCCAGCAGCTTGGACGGGGCCACCAGCGATACGCAGTATTTT.

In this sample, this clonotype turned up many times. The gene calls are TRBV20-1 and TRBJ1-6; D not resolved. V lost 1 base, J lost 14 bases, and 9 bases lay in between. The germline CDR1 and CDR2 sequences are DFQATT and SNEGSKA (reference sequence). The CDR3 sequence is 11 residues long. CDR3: CSARGAGSLHF. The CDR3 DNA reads TGCAGTGCTAGAGGGGCCGGATCCCTCCACTTT.

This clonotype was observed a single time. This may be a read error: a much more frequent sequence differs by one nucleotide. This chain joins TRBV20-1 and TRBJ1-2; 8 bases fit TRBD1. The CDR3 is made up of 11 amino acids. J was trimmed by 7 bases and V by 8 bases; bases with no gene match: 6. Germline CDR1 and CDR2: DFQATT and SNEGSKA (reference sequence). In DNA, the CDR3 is TGCAGTCGACAGGGGCCAGTTGGCTACACCTTC. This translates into CSRQGPVGYTF.

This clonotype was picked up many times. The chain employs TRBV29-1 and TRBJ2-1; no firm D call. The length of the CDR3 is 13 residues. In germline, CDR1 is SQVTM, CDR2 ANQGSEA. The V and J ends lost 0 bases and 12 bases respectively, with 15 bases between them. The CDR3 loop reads CSVEEHERRGQFF. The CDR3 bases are TGCAGCGTTGAAGAGCACGAGCGCAGAGGGCAGTTCTTC.

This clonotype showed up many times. The CDR3 DNA follows: TGTGCCAGCAGTTTATACGGCGGGCGGGAGCAGTACTTC. Translating it yields CASSLYGGREQYF. The chain employs TRBV27 and TRBJ2-7; TRBD2 might be the D (5 bases). This CDR3 has 13 amino acids. The germline V gene encodes CDR1 MNHEY and CDR2 SMNVEV (reference sequence). The V and J ends lost 1 base and 7 bases respectively, with 11 bases between them.

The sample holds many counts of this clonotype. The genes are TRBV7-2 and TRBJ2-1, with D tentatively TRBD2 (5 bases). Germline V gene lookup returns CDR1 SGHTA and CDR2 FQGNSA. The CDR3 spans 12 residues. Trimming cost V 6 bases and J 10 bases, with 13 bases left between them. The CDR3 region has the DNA TGTGCCAGCAGTCACCCATCGGGGGAGCAGTTCTTC. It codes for CASSHPSGEQFF.

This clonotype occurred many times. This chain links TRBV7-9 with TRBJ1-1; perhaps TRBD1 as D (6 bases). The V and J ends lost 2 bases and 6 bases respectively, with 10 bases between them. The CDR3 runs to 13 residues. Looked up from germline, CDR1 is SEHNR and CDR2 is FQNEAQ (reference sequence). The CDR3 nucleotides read TGTGCCAGCAGCTTAAGGGGGTCGGCTGAAGCTTTCTTT. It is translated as CASSLRGSAEAFF. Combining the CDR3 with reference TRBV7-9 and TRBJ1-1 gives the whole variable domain DTGVSQNPRHKITKRGQNVTFRCDPISEHNRLYWYRQTLGQGPEFLTYFQNEAQLEKSRLLSDRFSAERPKGSFSTLEIQRTEQGDSAMYLCASSLRGSAEAFFGQGTRLTVV.

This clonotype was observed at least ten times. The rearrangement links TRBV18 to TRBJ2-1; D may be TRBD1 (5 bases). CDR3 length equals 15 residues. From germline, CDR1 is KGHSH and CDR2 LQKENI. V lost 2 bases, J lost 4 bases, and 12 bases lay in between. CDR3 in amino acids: CASSPRGRDYNEQFF. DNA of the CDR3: TGTGCCAGCTCACCAAGGGGCAGGGATTACAATGAGCAGTTCTTC. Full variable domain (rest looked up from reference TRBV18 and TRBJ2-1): NAGVMQNPRHLVRRRGQEARLRCSPMKGHSHVYWYRQLPEEGLKFMVYLQKENIIDESGMPKERFSAEFPKEGPSILRIQQVVRGDSAAYFCASSPRGRDYNEQFFGPGTRLTVL.

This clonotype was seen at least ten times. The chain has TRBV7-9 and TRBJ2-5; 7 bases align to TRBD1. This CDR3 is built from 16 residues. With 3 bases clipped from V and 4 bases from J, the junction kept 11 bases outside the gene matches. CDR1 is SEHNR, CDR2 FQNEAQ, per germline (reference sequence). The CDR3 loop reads CASSFPRTDRAETQYF. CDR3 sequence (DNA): TGTGCCAGCAGCTTCCCCCGAACCGACAGGGCAGAGACCCAGTACTTC.

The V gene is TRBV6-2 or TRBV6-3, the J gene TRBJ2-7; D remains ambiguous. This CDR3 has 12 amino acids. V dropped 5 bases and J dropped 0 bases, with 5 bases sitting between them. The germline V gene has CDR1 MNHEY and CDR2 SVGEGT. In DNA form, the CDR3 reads TGTGCCAGCAGTCTTATCTCCTACGAGCAGTACTTC. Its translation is CASSLISYEQYF.

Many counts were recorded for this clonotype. In nucleotides, the CDR3 is TGCGCCAGCACCCCCCGGGGACCTGGTTACAATGAGCAGTTCTTC. This encodes CASTPRGPGYNEQFF. The chain uses TRBV5-1 and TRBJ2-1; D tentatively fits TRBD1 or TRBD2 (5 bases each). This CDR3 spans 15 amino acids. CDR1 is SGHRS and CDR2 is YFSETQ in the germline V gene. V lost 6 bases and J 4 bases, leaving 17 bases between the germline ends.

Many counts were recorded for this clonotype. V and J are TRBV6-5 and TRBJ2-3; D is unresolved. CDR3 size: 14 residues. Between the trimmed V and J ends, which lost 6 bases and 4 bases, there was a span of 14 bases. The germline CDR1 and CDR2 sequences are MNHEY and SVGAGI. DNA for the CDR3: TGTGCCAGCAGCCCCTCTTGGGGTGCAGATACGCAGTATTTT. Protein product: CASSPSWGADTQYF.